This T cell receptor (beta chain) was profiled in a study of blood T cell repertoires in COVID-19 (TCRdb year 2020). Background for the entire study: Collaborator samples came from the United States, Italy and Spain and covered acute and convalescent phases of COVID-19. The prospective study material was composed of cDNA or gDNA derived from T cells, B-cell-depleted T cells, or PBMCs. Deeply sampled blood TCRbeta repertoires from subjects exposed to, actively infected with, or recovered from COVID-19 were included in the dataset. The repertoires were made available in a free public database intended to serve as a resource for research on the immune response to SARS-CoV-2. The samples were drawn from two sources: the first 160 participants of the ongoing ImmuneRACE study, and 1,254 subjects contributed by 6 global collaborators. The sample metadata nearly always contained a de-identified subject ID, COVID-19 status, age in years and sex. HLA class I and class II types, where available, came from metadata supplied by the sample provider rather than from assay-based typing.

As encoded in the germline V gene (reference sequence), CDR1 is SEHNR while CDR2 is FQNEAQ. Between the V and J ends, shortened by 6 bases and 7 bases respectively, the junction contains 10 bases. The CDR3 spans 13 residues, from the cysteine through the phenylalanine. Of the read, only the CDR3 DNA is kept; its 39 bases are in frame from base 1. Participants in the prospective study were enrolled through a virtual design, were aged about 18 to 100 years, and lived in roughly 24 United States geographic areas. In the prospective study, cohorts were assigned on the basis of participant-reported clinical history obtained from a screening survey and a study questionnaire. In the prospective study, whole blood, serum and a nasopharyngeal or oropharyngeal swab were collected from each participant by mobile phlebotomists. Over a 2-month period, participants in the prospective study had the option of providing additional blood draws and questionnaires. Before DNA extraction, prospective study blood samples were shipped either frozen or at room temperature.

TCRbeta CDR3 regions were amplified from genomic DNA using the immunoSEQ Assay, a bias-controlled multiplex PCR. The original pipeline was this. The number of nucleated cells in each sample was estimated by amplification of reference gene primers within the assay. To quantify the absolute abundance of each unique TCRbeta CDR3 rearrangement, sequence reads were collapsed and filtered. For each sample, productive Simpson clonality was calculated as the square root of Simpson's diversity index across productive rearrangements. The clones in this table, taken by TCRdb from immuneACCESS, are in-frame only. Not every clone is retained; where verified, under half of the shortfall comes from an unresolved V gene, and the cause of the rest is unknown. That table gives V, J and clone size, and the DNA gave D and trimming. Recorded for this sample are about 430,000 clones; around nine tenths of them occurred a single time. Around 0.91% of the sample lies in the top ten.

Overall study results and their limits: The amount of clinical and demographic metadata varied by source and participant and was provided uncurated.

This clone was seen a single time. Its antigen is currently not known. Per-nucleotide qualities are absent, and no much larger clonotype sits a single base away. This sequence originates from a woman between 25 and 40 years old with acute COVID-19. Sequenced input: PBMCs or T cells enriched from blood (not recorded which). The rearranged chain carries TRBV7-9 and TRBJ1-6; TRBD1 could be the D gene, as 6 bases match. CDR3 sequence: CASSMDRNSPLHF. The nucleotide sequence reads as follows: TGTGCCAGCAGTATGGACAGAAATTCACCCCTCCACTTT.